This T cell receptor (beta chain) originates from a study of OX40 agonist ivuxolimab in advanced cancers. Looking at the study overall: Allowance was made for prior anti-PD-1, anti-PD-L1 or anti-CTLA-4 therapy, and approximately 40% had some. Whole-study findings and limits: At 0.1 to 3.0 mg/kg, clonal expansion of CD4+ and CD8+ blood T cells had occurred by week 6. CD8+ T cells averaged more expanded clones than CD4+.

This CDR3 comprises 14 residues. Germline values: CDR1 ENHRY, CDR2 SYGVKD. V lost 3 bases, J lost 6 bases, and 14 bases lay in between. On this clone: The target antigen is unknown.

The protocol was immunoSEQ multiplex PCR, while the TCRdb copy is restricted to in-frame clones and leaves out a portion. Of tens of thousands of clones in the sample, 82% are singletons; the top ten hold under 2%. This material consisted of CD4+ or CD8+ T cells sorted from blood, taken in a trial of the OX40 agonist ivuxolimab. The chain recombines TRBV10-3 with TRBJ1-2; D is unclear. This sequence originates from an adult with an advanced solid tumor such as melanoma, head and neck, liver or kidney cancer. The CDR3 nucleotides read TGTGCCATCAGTGACCCACGAGAAAGAAATGGCTACACCTTC. This sequence encodes CAISDPRERNGYTF.